The following is a T cell receptor beta chain sequence with its context. The data originate from a study of Graves' ophthalmopathy and Graves' hyperthyroidism. Researchers turned away patients with other autoimmune diseases, uncontrolled infections, pregnancy or lactation. The evidence that diagnosis relied on was clinical symptoms, serum thyroxine, TRAb, thyroid ultrasound and orbital computed tomography. Amplification from RNA transcripts yielded the TCR beta CDR3 regions. Second-round multiplex PCR followed a first-round RT-PCR using HTBI primers. TCRdb independently ran MiXCR on the multiplex PCR reads; one entry per CDR3 protein. The sample has roughly 610,000 distinct CDR3 sequences, around a fifth seen once; the top ten hold approximately 7.7%. This CDR3 has 15 residues. The germline V gene encodes CDR1 DFQATT and CDR2 SNEGSKA (reference sequence). The V segment lost 6 bases and the J segment 0 bases; nucleotides outside the gene matches: 9.

The sequenced sample was peripheral blood. The rearrangement links TRBV20-1 to TRBJ1-1; 8 bases align to TRBD1. This clonotype originated in a woman aged 18-35 years with stable Graves' hyperthyroidism. Some clones in this sample may be carry-over from other donors' samples. CDR3 coding DNA: TGCAGTGCCATCGACAGGGGCCGGATGAACACTGAAGCTTTCTTT. Protein sequence: CSAIDRGRMNTEAFF.